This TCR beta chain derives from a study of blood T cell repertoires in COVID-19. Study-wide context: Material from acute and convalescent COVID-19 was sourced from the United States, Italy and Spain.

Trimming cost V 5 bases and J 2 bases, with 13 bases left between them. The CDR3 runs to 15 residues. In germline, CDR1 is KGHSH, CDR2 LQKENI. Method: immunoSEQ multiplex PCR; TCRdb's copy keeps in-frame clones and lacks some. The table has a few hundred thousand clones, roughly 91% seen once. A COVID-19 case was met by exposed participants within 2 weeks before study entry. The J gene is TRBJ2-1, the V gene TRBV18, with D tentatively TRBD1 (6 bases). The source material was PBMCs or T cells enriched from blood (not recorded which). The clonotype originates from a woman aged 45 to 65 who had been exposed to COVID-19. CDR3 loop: CASSDFRGTYNEQFF. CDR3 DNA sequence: TGTGCCAGCTCAGATTTCAGGGGAACCTACAATGAGCAGTTCTTC.